This T cell receptor (beta chain) was obtained from a study of T cells in Graves' hyperthyroidism and ophthalmopathy. V lost 5 bases to trimming and J lost 6 bases; unmatched junction nucleotides: 8. Germline CDR1 reads LGHNT; CDR2 reads FRNRAP. CDR3 size: 15 residues. This clonotype was seen many times. TCR beta CDR3 sequences were amplified from RNA transcripts. Carried out on the TCR CDR3, a first-round RT-PCR used the HTBI primer set. MiXCR, applied by TCRdb to the multiplex PCR reads, yields one record per CDR3 protein. The sample carries more than 300,000 distinct CDR3 sequences, about 17% recorded once.

The sequencing sample was made of blood. V is TRBV12-5 and J is TRBJ2-1; 9 bases align to TRBD1. The TCR originated in a woman aged 25 to 39 with Graves' hyperthyroidism that later progressed to Graves' ophthalmopathy. The chain's CDR3 is CASGTRDREINEQFF. CDR3 DNA: TGTGCTAGTGGTACGCGGGACAGGGAAATCAATGAGCAGTTCTTC.